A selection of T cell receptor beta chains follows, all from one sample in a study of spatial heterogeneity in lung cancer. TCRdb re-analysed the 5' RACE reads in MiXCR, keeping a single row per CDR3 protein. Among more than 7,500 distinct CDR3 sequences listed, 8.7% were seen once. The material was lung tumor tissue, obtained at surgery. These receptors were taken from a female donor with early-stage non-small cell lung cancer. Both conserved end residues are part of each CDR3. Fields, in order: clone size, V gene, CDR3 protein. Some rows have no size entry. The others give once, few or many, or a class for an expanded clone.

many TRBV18 CASSPLGRRELFF
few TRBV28 CASSLSSPLHF
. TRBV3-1 CASSQGWTGGGQETQYF
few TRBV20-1 CSAVGQRNTEAFF
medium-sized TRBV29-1 CSIIKGALNTGELFF
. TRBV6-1 CASMGAGATQYF
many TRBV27 CASSLLGDQPQHF
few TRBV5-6 CASSLGVPSGGLSTDTQYF
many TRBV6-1 CASSFRTGDVAQYF
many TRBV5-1 CASSRTLTNYGYTF
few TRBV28 CASSPDWNTEAFF
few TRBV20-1 CSASEGLARELFF
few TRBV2 CASRGQGWRNEQFF
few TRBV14 CASSRIMAQRHYNEQFF
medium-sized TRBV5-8 CASRMPGQKYQETQYF
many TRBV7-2 CASSAGQGYGYTF
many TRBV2 CASSAQGGQETQYF
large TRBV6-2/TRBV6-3 CASARTGFPGELFF
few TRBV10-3 CAISGGGTIYF
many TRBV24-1 CATSDWAGGRNEQFF
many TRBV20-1 CSARADSMNTEAFF
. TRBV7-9 CASSPIRDSTRDTQYF
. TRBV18 CASSPWRDSNTGELFF